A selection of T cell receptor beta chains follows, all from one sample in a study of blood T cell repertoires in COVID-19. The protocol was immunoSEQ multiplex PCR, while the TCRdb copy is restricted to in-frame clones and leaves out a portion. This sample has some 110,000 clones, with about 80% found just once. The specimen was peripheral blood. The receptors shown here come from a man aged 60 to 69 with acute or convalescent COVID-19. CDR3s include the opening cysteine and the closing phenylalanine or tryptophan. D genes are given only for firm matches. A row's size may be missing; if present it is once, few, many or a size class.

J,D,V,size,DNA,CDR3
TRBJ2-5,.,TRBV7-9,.,TGTGCCAGCGCTGACTCGCGCGACCAAGAGACCCAGTACTTC,CASADSRDQETQYF
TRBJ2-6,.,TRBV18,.,TGTGCCAGCTCACTCCTGCAGGGATCTGGGGCCAACGTCCTGACTTTC,CASSLLQGSGANVLTF
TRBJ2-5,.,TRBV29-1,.,TGCAGCGTTGTGCTATCGGGCAGCGGAAAGACCCAGTACTTC,CSVVLSGSGKTQYF
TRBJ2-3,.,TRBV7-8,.,TGTGCCACCACCGTCGAGGGCCCAGATACGCAGTATTTT,CATTVEGPDTQYF
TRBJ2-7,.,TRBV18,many,TGTGCCAGCTCACCCGGACACCCAACCTACGAGCAGTACTTC,CASSPGHPTYEQYF
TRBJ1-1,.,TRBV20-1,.,TGCAGTGCTAGAGATGAAACGCGTGCTTTCTTT,CSARDETRAFF
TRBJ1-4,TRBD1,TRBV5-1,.,TGCGCCAGCAGCTCCGGACAGGGACGAGAAAAACTGTTTTTT,CASSSGQGREKLFF
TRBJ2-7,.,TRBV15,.,TGTGCCACCAGCAGAGTAGTTCACTACGAGCAGTACTTC,CATSRVVHYEQYF
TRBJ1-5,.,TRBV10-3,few,TGTGCCATCAGTGCACAGGGAAGCAATCAGCCCCAGCATTTT,CAISAQGSNQPQHF
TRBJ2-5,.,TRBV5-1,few,TGCGCCAGCAGCTTCGGCAGGGTACAAGAGACCCAGTACTTC,CASSFGRVQETQYF
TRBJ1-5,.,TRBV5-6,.,TGTGCCAGCAGCTTGGCCGGCGGGAATGACAATCAGCCCCAGCATTTT,CASSLAGGNDNQPQHF
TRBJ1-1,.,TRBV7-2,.,TGTGCCAGCAGCTTAGCGATCAGGCTGAACACTGAAGCTTTCTTT,CASSLAIRLNTEAFF
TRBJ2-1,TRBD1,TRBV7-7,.,TGTGCTAGCAGCCAGACCGGGACAGGGGATGAGCAGTTCTTC,CASSQTGTGDEQFF
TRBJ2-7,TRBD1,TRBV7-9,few,TGTGCCAGCAGCTTAGGGACAGGGGGCGAGCAGTACTTC,CASSLGTGGEQYF
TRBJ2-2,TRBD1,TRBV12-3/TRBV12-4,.,TGTGCCAGCACCCTGGACAGGGTGGGGCTGTTTTTT,CASTLDRVGLFF
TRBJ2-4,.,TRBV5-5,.,TGTGCCAGCAGCTTGAGCTGGGCCCCAAACATTCAGTACTTC,CASSLSWAPNIQYF
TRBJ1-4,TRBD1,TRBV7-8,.,TGTGCCAGCAGCCCAAGGACAGGGCCTGAAAAACTGTTTTTT,CASSPRTGPEKLFF
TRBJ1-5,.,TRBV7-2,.,TGTGCCAGCAGCTCTTACAGGAGTCAGCCCCAGCATTTT,CASSSYRSQPQHF
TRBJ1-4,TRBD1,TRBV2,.,TGTGCCAGCAGTGAGAGACAGGGGGCGCCTTATGAAAAACTGTTTTTT,CASSERQGAPYEKLFF
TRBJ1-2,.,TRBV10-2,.,TGCGCCAGCAGTGAGTCGCGGAGGGTTTGGTATGGCTACACCTTC,CASSESRRVWYGYTF
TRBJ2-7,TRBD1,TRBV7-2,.,TGTGCCAGCAGCTGGACAGGGGCGGTCGAGCAGTACTTC,CASSWTGAVEQYF
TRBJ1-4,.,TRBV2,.,TGTGCCAGCAGTGCAGATCATAATGAAAAACTGTTTTTT,CASSADHNEKLFF
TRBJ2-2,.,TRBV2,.,TGTGCCAGCAGTGTAACACCGACCGGGGAGCTGTTTTTT,CASSVTPTGELFF
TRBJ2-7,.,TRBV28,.,TGTGCCAGCAGTTTACCGTCCCTAACTAGCGAGCAGTACTTC,CASSLPSLTSEQYF
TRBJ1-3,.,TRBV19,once,TGTGCCAGTAGTATGGTGGAGGGGAACACCATATATTTT,CASSMVEGNTIYF
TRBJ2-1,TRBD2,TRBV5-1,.,TGCGCCAGCAGCTTGGTTACTAGCGGGAGCAATTACAATGAGCAGTTCTTC,CASSLVTSGSNYNEQFF
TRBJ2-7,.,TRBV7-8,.,TGTGCCAGCAGCCCCCCGGGAAGTACGGTTGAGCAGTACTTC,CASSPPGSTVEQYF
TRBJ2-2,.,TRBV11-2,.,TGTGCCAGCAGCTTAGTTGCCGGGAGCTCCGGGGAGCTGTTTTTT,CASSLVAGSSGELFF
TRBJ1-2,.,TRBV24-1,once,TGTGCCACCCGACCTGGGGAGAACTATGGCTACACCTTC,CATRPGENYGYTF
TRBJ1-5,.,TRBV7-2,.,TGTGCCAGCAGCTTAGTCAGGGAAGGATATCAGCCCCAGCATTTT,CASSLVREGYQPQHF
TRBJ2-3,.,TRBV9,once,TGTGCCAGCAGCGTAGCGGGTGATACGCAGTATTTT,CASSVAGDTQYF
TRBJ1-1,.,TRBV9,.,TGTGCCAGCAGCGCTGGGATTGACAGGGAAGCTTTCTTT,CASSAGIDREAFF
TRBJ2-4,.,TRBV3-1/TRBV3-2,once,TGTGCCAGCAGCCCCTACCTAGCCAAAAACATTCAGTACTTC,CASSPYLAKNIQYF
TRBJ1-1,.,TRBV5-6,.,TGTGCCAGCAGCTTGGCTCTCAGGGGCACTGAAGCTTTCTTT,CASSLALRGTEAFF
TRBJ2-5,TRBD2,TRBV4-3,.,TGCGCCAGCAGCCAAACATCAAGGTCTGGGAGGACTAGCGGACCCCAAGAGACCCAGTACTTC,CASSQTSRSGRTSGPQETQYF
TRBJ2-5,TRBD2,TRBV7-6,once,TGTGCCAGCAGCCTCGGGACTAGCGGGAGTATTGGGGAGACCCAGTACTTC,CASSLGTSGSIGETQYF
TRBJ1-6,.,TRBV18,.,TGTGCCAGCTCACCCCCCCGCTCGGGGGGCATAGGGCTCTCTTCACCCCTCCACTTT,CASSPPRSGGIGLSSPLHF
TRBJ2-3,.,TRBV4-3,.,TGCGCCAGCAGCCAAGATCGGAGTCCGAGCACAGATACGCAGTATTTT,CASSQDRSPSTDTQYF
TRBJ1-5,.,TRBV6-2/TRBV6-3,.,TGTGCCAGCAGTTACTCGATCGGGATATTAAGGGATCAGCCCCAGCATTTT,CASSYSIGILRDQPQHF
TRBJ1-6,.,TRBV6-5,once,TGTGCCAGCAGGAACCGCCAGGGGAGCGCCCTCCACTTT,CASRNRQGSALHF
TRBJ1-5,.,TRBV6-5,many,TGTGCCAGCAGTTACTCTCCAGGCGATCAGCCCCAGCATTTT,CASSYSPGDQPQHF
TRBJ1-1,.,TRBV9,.,TGTGCCAGCAGCGTCGGCGGGGGGCGCAGTCCCACTGAAGCTTTCTTT,CASSVGGGRSPTEAFF
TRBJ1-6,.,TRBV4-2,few,TGTGCCAGCAGCCAAGATCAATCACCCCTCCACTTT,CASSQDQSPLHF
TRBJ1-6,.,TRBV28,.,TGTGCCAGCAGTTTATTTGGGGGGAATAATTCACCCCTCCACTTT,CASSLFGGNNSPLHF
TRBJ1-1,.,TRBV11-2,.,TGTGCCAGCAGCCCCGACACGAACACTGAAGCTTTCTTT,CASSPDTNTEAFF
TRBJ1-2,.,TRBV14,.,TGTGCCAGCAGCCGCTCGGGGGTCGCAGGTTCTGGCTACACCTTC,CASSRSGVAGSGYTF